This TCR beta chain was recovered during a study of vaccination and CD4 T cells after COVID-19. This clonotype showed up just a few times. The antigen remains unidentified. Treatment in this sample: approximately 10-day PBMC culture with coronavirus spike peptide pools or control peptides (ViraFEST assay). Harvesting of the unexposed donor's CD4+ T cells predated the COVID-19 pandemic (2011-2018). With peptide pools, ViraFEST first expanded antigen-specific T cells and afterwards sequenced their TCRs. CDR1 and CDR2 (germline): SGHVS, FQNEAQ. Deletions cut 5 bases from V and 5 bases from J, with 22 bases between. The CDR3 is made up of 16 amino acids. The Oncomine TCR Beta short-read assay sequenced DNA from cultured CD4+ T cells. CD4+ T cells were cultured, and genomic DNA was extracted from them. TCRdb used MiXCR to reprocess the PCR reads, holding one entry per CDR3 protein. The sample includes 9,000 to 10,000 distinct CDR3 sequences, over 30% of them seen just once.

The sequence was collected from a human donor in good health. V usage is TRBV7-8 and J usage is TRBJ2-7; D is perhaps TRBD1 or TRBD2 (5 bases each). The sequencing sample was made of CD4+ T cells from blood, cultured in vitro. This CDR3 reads CASSPGRALRVHEQYF. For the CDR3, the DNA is TGTGCCAGCAGCCCAGGGCGGGCACTCAGAGTCCACGAGCAGTACTTC.